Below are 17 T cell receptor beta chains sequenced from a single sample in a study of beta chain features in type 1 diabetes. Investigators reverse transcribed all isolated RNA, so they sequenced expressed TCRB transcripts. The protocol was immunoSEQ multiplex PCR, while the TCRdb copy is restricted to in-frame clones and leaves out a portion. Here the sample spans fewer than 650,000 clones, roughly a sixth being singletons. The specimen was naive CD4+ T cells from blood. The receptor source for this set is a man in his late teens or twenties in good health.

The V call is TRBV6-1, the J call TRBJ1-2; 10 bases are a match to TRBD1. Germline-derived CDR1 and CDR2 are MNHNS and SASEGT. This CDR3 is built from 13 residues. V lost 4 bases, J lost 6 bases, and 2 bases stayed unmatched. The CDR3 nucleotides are TGTGCCAGCAGTGGTGGGACAGGGGATGGCTACACCTTC. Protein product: CASSGGTGDGYTF.

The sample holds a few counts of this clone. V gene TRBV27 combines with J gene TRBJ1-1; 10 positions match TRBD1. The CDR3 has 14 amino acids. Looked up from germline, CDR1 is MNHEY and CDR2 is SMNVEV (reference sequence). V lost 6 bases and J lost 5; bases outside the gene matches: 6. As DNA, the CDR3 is TGTGCCAGCAGCGACAGGGGGCGGGTGACTGAAGCTTTCTTT. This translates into CASSDRGRVTEAFF.

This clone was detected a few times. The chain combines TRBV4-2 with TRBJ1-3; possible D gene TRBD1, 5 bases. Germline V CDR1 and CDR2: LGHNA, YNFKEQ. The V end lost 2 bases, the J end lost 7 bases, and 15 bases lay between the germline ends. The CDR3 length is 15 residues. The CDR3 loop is CASSQPGLRSNTIYF. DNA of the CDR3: TGTGCCAGCAGCCAACCGGGACTGCGGTCCAACACCATATATTTT.

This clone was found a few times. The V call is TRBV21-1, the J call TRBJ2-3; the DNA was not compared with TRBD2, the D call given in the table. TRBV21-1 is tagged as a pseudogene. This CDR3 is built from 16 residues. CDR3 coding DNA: TGTGCCAGCAGCAAAGGGCTAGCGGGAGGCACAGATACGCAGTATTTT. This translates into CASSKGLAGGTDTQYF.

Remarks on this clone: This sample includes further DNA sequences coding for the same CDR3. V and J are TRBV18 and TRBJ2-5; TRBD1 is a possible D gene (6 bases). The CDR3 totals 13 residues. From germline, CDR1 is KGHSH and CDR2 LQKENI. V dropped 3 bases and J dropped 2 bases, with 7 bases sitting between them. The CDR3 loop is CASSPGQQETQYF. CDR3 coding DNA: TGTGCCAGCTCACCCGGACAGCAAGAGACCCAGTACTTC.

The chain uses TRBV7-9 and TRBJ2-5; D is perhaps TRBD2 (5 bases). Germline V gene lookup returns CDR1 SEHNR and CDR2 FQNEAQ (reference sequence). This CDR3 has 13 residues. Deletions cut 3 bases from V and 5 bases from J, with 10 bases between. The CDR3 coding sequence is TGTGCCAGCAGCTTGGGAGACGGTGAGACCCAGTACTTC. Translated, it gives CASSLGDGETQYF.

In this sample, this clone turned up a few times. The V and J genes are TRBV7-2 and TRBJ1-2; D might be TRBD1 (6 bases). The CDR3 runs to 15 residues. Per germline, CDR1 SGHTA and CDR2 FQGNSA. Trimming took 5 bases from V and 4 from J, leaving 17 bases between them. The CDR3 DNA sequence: TGTGCCAGCAGCACTGAGACAGGCCCCCTCTATGGCTACACCTTC. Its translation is CASSTETGPLYGYTF.

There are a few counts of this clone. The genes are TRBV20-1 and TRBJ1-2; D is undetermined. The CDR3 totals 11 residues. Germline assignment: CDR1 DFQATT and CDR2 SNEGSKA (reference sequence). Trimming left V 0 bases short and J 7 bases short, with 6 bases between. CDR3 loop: CSARDRSGYTF. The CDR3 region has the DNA TGCAGTGCTAGAGATCGCAGTGGCTACACCTTC.

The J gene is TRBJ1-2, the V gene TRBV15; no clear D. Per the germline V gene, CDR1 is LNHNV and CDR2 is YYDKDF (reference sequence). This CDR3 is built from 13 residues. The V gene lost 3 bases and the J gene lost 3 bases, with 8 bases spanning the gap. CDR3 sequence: CATSSLRDYGYTF. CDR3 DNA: TGTGCCACCAGCAGTCTAAGGGACTATGGCTACACCTTC.

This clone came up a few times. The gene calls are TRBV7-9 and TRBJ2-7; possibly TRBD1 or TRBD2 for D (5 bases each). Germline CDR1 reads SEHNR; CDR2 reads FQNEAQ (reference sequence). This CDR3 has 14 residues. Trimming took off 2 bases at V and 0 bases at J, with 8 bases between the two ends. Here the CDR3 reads CASSLTRGSYEQYF. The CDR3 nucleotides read TGTGCCAGCAGCTTAACTAGGGGCTCCTACGAGCAGTACTTC.

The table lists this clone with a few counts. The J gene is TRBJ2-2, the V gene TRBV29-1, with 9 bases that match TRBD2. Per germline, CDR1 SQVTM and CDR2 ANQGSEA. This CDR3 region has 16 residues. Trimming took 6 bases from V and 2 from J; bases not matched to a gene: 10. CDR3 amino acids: CSVSTSGWPNTGELFF. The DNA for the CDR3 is TGCAGCGTATCCACTAGCGGGTGGCCCAACACCGGGGAGCTGTTTTTT.

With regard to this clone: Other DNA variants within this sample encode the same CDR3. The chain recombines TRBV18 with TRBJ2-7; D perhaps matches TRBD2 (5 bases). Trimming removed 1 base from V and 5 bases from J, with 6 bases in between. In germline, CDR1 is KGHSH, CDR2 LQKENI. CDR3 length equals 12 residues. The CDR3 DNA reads TGTGCCAGCTCACCACAGGGAGACGAGCAGTACTTC. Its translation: CASSPQGDEQYF.

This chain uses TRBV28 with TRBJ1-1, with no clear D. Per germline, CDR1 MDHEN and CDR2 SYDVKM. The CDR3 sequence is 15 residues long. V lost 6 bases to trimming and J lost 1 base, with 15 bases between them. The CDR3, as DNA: TGTGCCAGCAGCCCCTGGGCAGGCGGGAACACTGAAGCTTTCTTT. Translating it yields CASSPWAGGNTEAFF.

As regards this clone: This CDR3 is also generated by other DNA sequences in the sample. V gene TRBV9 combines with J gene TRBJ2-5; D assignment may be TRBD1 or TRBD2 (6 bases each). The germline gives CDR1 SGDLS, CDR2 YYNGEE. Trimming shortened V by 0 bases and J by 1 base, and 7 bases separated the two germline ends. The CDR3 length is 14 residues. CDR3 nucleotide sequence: TGTGCCAGCAGCGTAGGGGGGGCCCAAGAGACCCAGTACTTC. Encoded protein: CASSVGGAQETQYF.

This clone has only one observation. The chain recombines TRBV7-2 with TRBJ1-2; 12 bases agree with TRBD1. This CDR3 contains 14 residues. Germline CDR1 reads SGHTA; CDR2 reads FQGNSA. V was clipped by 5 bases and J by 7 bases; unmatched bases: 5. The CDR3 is CASSHGTGGSGYTF. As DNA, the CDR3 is TGTGCCAGCAGCCACGGGACAGGGGGCTCTGGCTACACCTTC.

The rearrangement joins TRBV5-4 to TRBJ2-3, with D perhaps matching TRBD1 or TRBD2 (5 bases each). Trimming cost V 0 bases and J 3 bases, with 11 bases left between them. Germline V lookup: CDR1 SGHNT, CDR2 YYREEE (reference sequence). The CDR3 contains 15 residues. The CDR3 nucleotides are TGTGCCAGCAGCTTGGTGGTAGAGGGGACAGATACGCAGTATTTT. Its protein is CASSLVVEGTDTQYF.

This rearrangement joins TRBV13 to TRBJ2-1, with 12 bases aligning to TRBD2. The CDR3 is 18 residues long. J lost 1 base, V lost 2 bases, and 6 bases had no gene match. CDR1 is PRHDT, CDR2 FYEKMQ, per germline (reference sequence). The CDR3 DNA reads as TGTGCCAGCAGCTTAACTAGCGGGGGGAGGTCATCCTACAATGAGCAGTTCTTC. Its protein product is CASSLTSGGRSSYNEQFF.